This is a list of T cell receptor beta chains from one sample in a study of T cell changes during pregnancy in multiple sclerosis. Clones were read by immunoSEQ multiplex PCR, and TCRdb kept only the in-frame ones, dropping some. The sample lists 55,000 to 85,000 clones; roughly nine tenths were seen once. Sequences were derived from peripheral blood, sampled in the third trimester of pregnancy. The receptors stem from a female donor with multiple sclerosis, enrolled in a pregnancy study. Both conserved end residues are part of each CDR3. The order of the fields is clone size, J gene, V gene, CDR3 length, D gene, CDR3 protein, CDR3 DNA. The D gene is left open where the match is weak. Part of the rows lack a size; the others show once, few, many or a class for expanded clones.

clone size: .
J gene: TRBJ2-5
V gene: TRBV9
CDR3 length: 16
D gene: TRBD1
CDR3 protein: CASSVGTGGAGETQYF
CDR3 DNA: TGTGCCAGCAGCGTAGGGACAGGGGGCGCAGGTGAGACCCAGTACTTC

clone size: .
J gene: TRBJ2-7
V gene: TRBV6-5
CDR3 length: 14
D gene: .
CDR3 protein: CASSYSSGAYEQYF
CDR3 DNA: TGTGCCAGCAGTTACTCTTCAGGGGCCTACGAGCAGTACTTC

clone size: .
J gene: TRBJ1-5
V gene: TRBV7-9
CDR3 length: 14
D gene: .
CDR3 protein: CASSLDVLNQPQHF
CDR3 DNA: TGTGCCAGCAGCTTAGATGTATTGAATCAGCCCCAGCATTTT

clone size: .
J gene: TRBJ2-3
V gene: TRBV9
CDR3 length: 11
D gene: .
CDR3 protein: CASSPGDTQYF
CDR3 DNA: TGTGCCAGCAGCCCCGGGGATACGCAGTATTTT

clone size: .
J gene: TRBJ1-1
V gene: TRBV6-1
CDR3 length: 12
D gene: .
CDR3 protein: CASSVQNTEAFF
CDR3 DNA: TGTGCCAGCAGTGTTCAGAACACTGAAGCTTTCTTT

clone size: once
J gene: TRBJ2-2
V gene: TRBV6-6
CDR3 length: 15
D gene: .
CDR3 protein: CASSRRDTYTGELFF
CDR3 DNA: TGTGCCAGCAGTCGCCGGGACACTTACACCGGGGAGCTGTTTTTT

clone size: .
J gene: TRBJ1-4
V gene: TRBV6-6
CDR3 length: 14
D gene: TRBD1
CDR3 protein: CASSYGQGGEKLFF
CDR3 DNA: TGTGCCAGCAGTTACGGACAGGGGGGTGAAAAACTGTTTTTT

clone size: .
J gene: TRBJ2-5
V gene: TRBV11-2
CDR3 length: 17
D gene: TRBD2
CDR3 protein: CASSLGAASGRGETQYF
CDR3 DNA: TGTGCCAGCAGCTTAGGTGCGGCTAGCGGGCGGGGAGAGACCCAGTACTTC

clone size: .
J gene: TRBJ1-5
V gene: TRBV7-2
CDR3 length: 15
D gene: .
CDR3 protein: CASSLARYSNQPQHF
CDR3 DNA: TGTGCCAGCAGCTTAGCCCGGTATAGCAATCAGCCCCAGCATTTT

clone size: few
J gene: TRBJ1-1
V gene: TRBV30
CDR3 length: 13
D gene: .
CDR3 protein: CAWSNQMNTEAFF
CDR3 DNA: TGTGCCTGGAGTAACCAGATGAACACTGAAGCTTTCTTT

clone size: .
J gene: TRBJ2-5
V gene: TRBV10-1
CDR3 length: 15
D gene: TRBD2
CDR3 protein: CASSELAGVGETQYF
CDR3 DNA: TGCGCCAGCAGTGAGCTAGCGGGAGTCGGGGAGACCCAGTACTTC

clone size: .
J gene: TRBJ1-2
V gene: TRBV6-4
CDR3 length: 12
D gene: TRBD1
CDR3 protein: CATATGLGGYTF
CDR3 DNA: TGTGCCACCGCGACAGGGCTCGGTGGCTACACCTTC

clone size: .
J gene: TRBJ2-7
V gene: TRBV7-3
CDR3 length: 13
D gene: .
CDR3 protein: CASTPGSSYEQYF
CDR3 DNA: TGTGCCAGCACTCCAGGGTCCTCCTACGAGCAGTACTTC

clone size: .
J gene: TRBJ1-5
V gene: TRBV4-1
CDR3 length: 15
D gene: .
CDR3 protein: CASSQEGSSNQPQHF
CDR3 DNA: TGCGCCAGCAGCCAAGAGGGCAGTAGCAATCAGCCCCAGCATTTT

clone size: .
J gene: TRBJ2-5
V gene: TRBV5-1
CDR3 length: 16
D gene: TRBD1
CDR3 protein: CASSKGAEFIQETQYF
CDR3 DNA: TGCGCCAGCAGCAAGGGGGCGGAATTTATCCAAGAGACCCAGTACTTC

clone size: .
J gene: TRBJ2-6
V gene: TRBV6-1
CDR3 length: 18
D gene: TRBD1
CDR3 protein: CASSVKGQGAAGANVLTF
CDR3 DNA: TGTGCCAGCAGTGTTAAGGGACAGGGGGCCGCGGGGGCCAACGTCCTGACTTTC

clone size: .
J gene: TRBJ2-5
V gene: TRBV5-4
CDR3 length: 16
D gene: TRBD1
CDR3 protein: CASSGGTGKDRETQYF
CDR3 DNA: TGTGCCAGCAGCGGAGGGACAGGAAAAGACAGAGAGACCCAGTACTTC